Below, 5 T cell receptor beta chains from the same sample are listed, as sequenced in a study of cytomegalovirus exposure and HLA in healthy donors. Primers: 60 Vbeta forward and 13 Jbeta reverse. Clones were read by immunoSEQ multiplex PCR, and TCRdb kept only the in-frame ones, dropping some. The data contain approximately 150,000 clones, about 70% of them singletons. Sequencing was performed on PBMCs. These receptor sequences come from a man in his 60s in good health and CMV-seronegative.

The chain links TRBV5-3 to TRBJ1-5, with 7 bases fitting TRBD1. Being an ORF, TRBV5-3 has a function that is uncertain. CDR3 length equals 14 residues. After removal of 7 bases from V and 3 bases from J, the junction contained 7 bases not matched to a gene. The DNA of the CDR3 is TGTGCCAGACAACTCAGGGGGTCCAATCAGCCCCAGCATTTT. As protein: CARQLRGSNQPQHF.

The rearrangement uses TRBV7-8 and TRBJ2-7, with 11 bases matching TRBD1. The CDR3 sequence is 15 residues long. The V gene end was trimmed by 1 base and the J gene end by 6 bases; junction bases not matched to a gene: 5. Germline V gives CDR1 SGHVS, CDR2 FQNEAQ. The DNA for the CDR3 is TGTGCCAGCAGCTTAGGGACAGGGGGCCCTTTCGAGCAGTACTTC. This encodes CASSLGTGGPFEQYF.

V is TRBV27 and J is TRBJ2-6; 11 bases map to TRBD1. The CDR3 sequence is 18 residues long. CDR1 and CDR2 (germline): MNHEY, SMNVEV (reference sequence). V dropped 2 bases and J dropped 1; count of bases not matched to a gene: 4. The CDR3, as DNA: TGTGCCAGCAGTTTACTGGGACAGGGGGTATCTGGGGCCAACGTCCTGACTTTC. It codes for CASSLLGQGVSGANVLTF. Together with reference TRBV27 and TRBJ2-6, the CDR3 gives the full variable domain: EAQVTQNPRYLITVTGKKLTVTCSQNMNHEYMSWYRQDPGLGLRQIYYSMNVEVTDKGDVPEGYKVSRKEKRNFPLILESPSPNQTSLYFCASSLLGQGVSGANVLTFGAGSRLTVL.

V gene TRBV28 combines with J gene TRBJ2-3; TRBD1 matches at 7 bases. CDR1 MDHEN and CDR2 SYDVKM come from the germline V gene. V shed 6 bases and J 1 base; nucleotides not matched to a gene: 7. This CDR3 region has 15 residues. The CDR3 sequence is CASSSGTARTDTQYF. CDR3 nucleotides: TGTGCCAGCAGCTCCGGGACAGCGCGCACAGATACGCAGTATTTT.

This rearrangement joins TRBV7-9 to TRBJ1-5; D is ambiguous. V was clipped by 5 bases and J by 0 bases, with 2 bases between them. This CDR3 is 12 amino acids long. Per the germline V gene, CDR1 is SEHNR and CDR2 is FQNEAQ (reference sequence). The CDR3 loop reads CASSLSNQPQHF. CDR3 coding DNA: TGTGCCAGCAGCCTTAGCAATCAGCCCCAGCATTTT.